This T cell receptor (beta chain) was documented in a study of T cells after posttransplantation cyclophosphamide. Study-level results: Later blood repertoires were often dominated by clones from the donor CD8+ memory compartment. Blood and skin or GI T cell repertoires showed limited TRB overlap. TRB clonality was highly associated with recipient CMV seropositivity and reactivation.

Profiling relied on immunoSEQ multiplex PCR, and the TCRdb table lists in-frame clones only, not all of them. The data hold under 20,000 clones, with 74% observed a single time. Details on this clone: What it binds is not known.

Treatment was busulfan-fludarabine conditioning, a marrow graft, and cyclophosphamide on days +3 and +4. Trimming stripped 4 bases from V and 5 bases from J, with 15 bases between. The length of the CDR3 is 14 residues. Germline CDR1 is SGHAT and CDR2 is FQNNGV. The clonotype comes from a young adult male patient who received an allogeneic stem cell transplant from a related donor, was CMV-positive, and had acute GVHD only. The graft donor may have given rise to some T cells. The sequenced sample was PBMCs, obtained after an allogeneic stem cell transplant with post-transplant cyclophosphamide. V and J are TRBV11-2 and TRBJ2-7, with a tentative D call TRBD1 (6 bases). CDR3 region: CASSYRDNGHEQYF. The CDR3 DNA reads TGTGCCAGCAGCTACCGGGACAACGGCCACGAGCAGTACTTC.